The 20 T cell receptor beta chains given below trace back to one sample, sequenced in a study of OX40 agonist ivuxolimab in advanced cancers. Using immunoSEQ multiplex PCR, the repertoire was profiled, and TCRdb retains in-frame clones only, with some absent. The repertoire holds roughly 120,000 clones, with roughly 90% as singletons. This material consisted of CD4+ or CD8+ T cells sorted from blood, taken in a trial of the OX40 agonist ivuxolimab. Receptors originate from an adult with an advanced solid tumor such as melanoma, head and neck, liver or kidney cancer.

This chain connects TRBV6-5 to TRBJ2-3; 8 bases align to TRBD2. With 1 base clipped from V and 4 bases from J, the junction kept 7 bases outside the gene matches. This CDR3 is 16 amino acids long. Germline V gene data show CDR1 as MNHEY and CDR2 as SVGAGI. CDR3 in DNA: TGTGCCAGCAGTTACTGGAGCGGGAGATTGCCAGATACGCAGTATTTT. As protein: CASSYWSGRLPDTQYF.

Here the CDR3 reads CASSLMAALGNQPQHF. CDR3 DNA: TGTGCCAGCAGCCTGATGGCAGCCTTGGGCAATCAGCCCCAGCATTTT. The rearrangement joins TRBV5-6 to TRBJ1-5; no clear D gene. Germline-derived CDR1 and CDR2 are SGHDT and YYEEEE. The V gene lost 4 bases and the J gene lost 2 bases, with 16 bases spanning the gap. This CDR3 comprises 16 residues.

The CDR3 DNA follows: TGTGCCAGCAGGTTACAGGGTGGGGAACCGCCCCAGCATTTT. It encodes CASRLQGGEPPQHF. V is TRBV28 and J is TRBJ1-5, with a possible D match to TRBD1 (6 bases). Germline loops: CDR1 MDHEN, CDR2 SYDVKM. This CDR3 has 14 amino acids. V shed 6 bases and J shed 9 bases, with 18 bases lying between them.

The chain is built from TRBV9 and TRBJ2-7; 8 bases fit TRBD1. The trim removed 4 bases at V and 2 bases at J, leaving 2 bases unmatched. Per the germline V gene, CDR1 is SGDLS and CDR2 is YYNGEE. There are 13 residues in the CDR3. The CDR3 sequence is CASSPQGAYEQYF. Written as DNA, the CDR3 is TGTGCCAGCAGCCCACAGGGGGCCTACGAGCAGTACTTC.

V usage is TRBV27 and J usage is TRBJ1-4; D is unresolved. The CDR3 sequence is 14 residues long. Trimming left V 5 bases short and J 0 bases short, with 7 bases between. Germline V lookup: CDR1 MNHEY, CDR2 SMNVEV (reference sequence). CDR3 in DNA: TGTGCCAGCAGTGGACTCGCAACTAATGAAAAACTGTTTTTT. Translation gives CASSGLATNEKLFF.

V gene TRBV28 combines with J gene TRBJ1-1; D uncertain. V lost 5 bases to trimming and J lost 6 bases, with 13 bases between them. Germline-derived CDR1 and CDR2 are MDHEN and SYDVKM. The CDR3 is 13 amino acids. The CDR3 nucleotides read TGTGCCAGCAGTACCTACTTATACGCTGAAGCTTTCTTT. It codes for CASSTYLYAEAFF. Based on the CDR3 plus reference TRBV28 and TRBJ1-1, the full variable domain is DVKVTQSSRYLVKRTGEKVFLECVQDMDHENMFWYRQDPGLGLRLIYFSYDVKMKEKGDIPEGYSVSREKKERFSLILESASTNQTSMYLCASSTYLYAEAFFGQGTRLTVV.

The table lists this clone with a count of one. The CDR3 loop reads CASSKPGEGSEQYF. CDR3 DNA sequence: TGTGCCAGCAGCAAACCCGGAGAGGGGTCCGAGCAGTACTTC. The V and J genes are TRBV11-3 and TRBJ2-7, with D perhaps being TRBD1 or TRBD2 (5 bases each). CDR1 is SGHNT, CDR2 YENEEA, per germline. V lost 5 bases, J lost 6 bases, and 17 bases lay in between. The CDR3 is 14 residues long.

This rearrangement joins TRBV5-1 to TRBJ2-5; D unresolved. V lost 0 bases and J lost 0, with 9 bases in between. The CDR3 sequence is 15 residues long. The germline gives CDR1 SGHRS, CDR2 YFSETQ. For the CDR3, the DNA is TGCGCCAGCAGCTTGGCCAGCATGTACCAAGAGACCCAGTACTTC. Residues: CASSLASMYQETQYF.

The CDR3 DNA follows: TGTGCCAGCTTGGGGGGGCGAGGCACTGAAGCTTTCTTT. Its protein product is CASLGGRGTEAFF. The gene calls are TRBV5-6 and TRBJ1-1; possibly TRBD1 for D (6 bases). The length of the CDR3 is 13 residues. CDR1 is SGHDT and CDR2 is YYEEEE in the germline V gene. The V and J ends lost 7 bases and 4 bases respectively, with 14 bases between them. Together with reference TRBV5-6 and TRBJ1-1, the CDR3 gives the full variable domain: DAGVTQSPTHLIKTRGQQVTLRCSPKSGHDTVSWYQQALGQGPQFIFQYYEEEERQRGNFPDRFSGHQFPNYSSELNVNALLLGDSALYLCASLGGRGTEAFFGQGTRLTVV.

The chain joins TRBV11-2 to TRBJ2-1; D not certain. The CDR3 sequence is 15 residues long. The V end was cut by 5 bases, the J end by 5 bases, with 16 bases between. Germline V gene sequence: CDR1 SGHAT, CDR2 FQNNGV. The DNA for the CDR3 is TGTGCCAGCAGCACCCGGACCGGGTCCAACAATGAGCAGTTCTTC. It yields the protein CASSTRTGSNNEQFF.

V is TRBV2 and J is TRBJ1-4; possibly TRBD1 for D (5 bases). The CDR3 contains 15 residues. The V gene lost 6 bases and the J gene lost 0 bases, with 11 bases spanning the gap. Looked up from germline, CDR1 is SNHLY and CDR2 is FYNNEI. The CDR3 sequence is CASRPDSTTNEKLFF. DNA of the CDR3: TGTGCCAGCAGGCCTGACAGTACAACTAATGAAAAACTGTTTTTT.

This rearrangement joins TRBV19 to TRBJ2-1, with a possible D match to TRBD2 (6 bases). Trimming stripped 4 bases from V and 4 bases from J, with 8 bases between. The V gene's germline CDR1 is LNHDA and CDR2 SQIVND (reference sequence). CDR3 size: 13 residues. This CDR3 reads CASSTSVYNEQFF. CDR3 in DNA: TGTGCCAGTAGTACTAGCGTATACAATGAGCAGTTCTTC.

The V call is TRBV7-6, the J call TRBJ2-7, with D unclear. V lost 2 bases, J lost 5 bases, and 7 bases lay in between. The CDR3 is 12 amino acids. The V gene's germline CDR1 is SGHVS and CDR2 FNYEAQ. In DNA, the CDR3 is TGTGCCAGCAGCTTACCGGGTAACGAGCAGTACTTC. It encodes CASSLPGNEQYF.

This rearrangement joins TRBV18 to TRBJ1-4; 7 nucleotides agree with TRBD1. The V gene end was trimmed by 1 base and the J gene end by 8 bases; junction bases not matched to a gene: 13. CDR1 is KGHSH, CDR2 LQKENI, per germline. The CDR3 length is 17 residues. The CDR3 is CASSPRTGEGKFEKLFF. The DNA for the CDR3 is TGTGCCAGCTCACCACGAACAGGGGAGGGGAAGTTCGAAAAACTGTTTTTT.

V usage is TRBV7-2 and J usage is TRBJ1-2; D call uncertain. The V end was cut by 5 bases, the J end by 6 bases, with 19 bases between. Germline V gene data show CDR1 as SGHTA and CDR2 as FQGNSA. The CDR3 has 15 residues. The DNA of the CDR3 is TGTGCCAGCAGCCTTACCTGGGGATCCGGGGATGGCTACACCTTC. It is translated as CASSLTWGSGDGYTF.

This clone was counted once. The genes are TRBV6-5 and TRBJ1-4; a possible D gene is TRBD1 (6 bases). CDR1 and CDR2 from the germline V gene are MNHEY and SVGAGI. V was shortened by 0 bases and J by 4 bases, with 12 bases between the two germline ends. The CDR3 is made up of 16 amino acids. The CDR3 is CASSYSWGQGNEKLFF. CDR3 in DNA: TGTGCCAGCAGTTACTCGTGGGGGCAGGGTAATGAAAAACTGTTTTTT.

The rearrangement uses TRBV10-3 and TRBJ1-5, with TRBD1 matching over 10 bases. There are 15 residues in the CDR3. Germline CDR1 is ENHRY and CDR2 is SYGVKD. V gave up 4 bases and J gave up 7 bases; unmatched junction bases: 7. This CDR3 is CAISGGTGAGQPQHF. The CDR3 DNA follows: TGTGCCATCAGTGGGGGGACAGGGGCAGGACAGCCCCAGCATTTT.

Of note for this clone: Other DNA sequences of this sample code for an identical CDR3. CDR3: CASSLGTGSNYGYTF. CDR3 coding DNA: TGTGCCAGCTCACTGGGGACAGGATCTAACTATGGCTACACCTTC. V is TRBV18 and J is TRBJ1-2; 8 bases are shared with TRBD1. Germline loops: CDR1 KGHSH, CDR2 LQKENI. J was trimmed by 0 bases and V by 4 bases; bases with no gene match: 4. The length of the CDR3 is 15 residues.

The V gene is TRBV19, the J gene TRBJ1-3, with 9 bases aligning to TRBD1. The V segment lost 4 bases and the J segment 0 bases; nucleotides outside the gene matches: 4. There are 16 residues in the CDR3. The germline CDR1 and CDR2 sequences are LNHDA and SQIVND (reference sequence). CDR3 bases: TGTGCCAGTAGTACCGGGACAGGGTACTCTGGAAACACCATATATTTT. Protein: CASSTGTGYSGNTIYF.

The CDR3 DNA sequence: TGCGCCAGCAGCCAGCTCCTGGGAACCAATGAGCAGTTCTTC. This codes for CASSQLLGTNEQFF. The chain carries TRBV4-3 and TRBJ2-1; D is unresolved. Germline loops: CDR1 LGHNA, CDR2 YSLEER. Trimming left V 3 bases short and J 6 bases short, with 12 bases between. This CDR3 contains 14 residues.